The clone carrying this T cell receptor beta chain was counted only a few times. Its specificity is not known. The source of the sample is a study of beta chain features in type 1 diabetes. Study results and caveats: TCRB CDR3s were moderately but significantly shorter in Type 1 diabetes patients in all four CD4+ subsets.

The investigators reverse transcribed all of the isolated RNA, so they sequenced expressed TCRB transcripts. Reads from naive, central memory and regulatory T cell samples averaged about 3.3 million. Clones were read by immunoSEQ multiplex PCR, and TCRdb kept only the in-frame ones, dropping some. The sample contains about 650,000 clones, over 10% of which appear only once. The CDR3 is 17 residues long. Germline loops: CDR1 SGHTA, CDR2 FQGNSA. Germline trimming cut 5 bases from V and 5 bases from J; bases unmatched to any gene: 14. The chain couples TRBV7-2 to TRBJ2-5; TRBD2 matches 10 bases. The TCR sequence derives from a young man with type 1 diabetes. Sequenced input: naive CD4+ T cells from blood. The CDR3 DNA sequence: TGTGCCAGCAGCCCCCTGCGCGAGCGGGGGGGCCGGGAGACCCAGTACTTC. The encoded protein is CASSPLRERGGRETQYF.